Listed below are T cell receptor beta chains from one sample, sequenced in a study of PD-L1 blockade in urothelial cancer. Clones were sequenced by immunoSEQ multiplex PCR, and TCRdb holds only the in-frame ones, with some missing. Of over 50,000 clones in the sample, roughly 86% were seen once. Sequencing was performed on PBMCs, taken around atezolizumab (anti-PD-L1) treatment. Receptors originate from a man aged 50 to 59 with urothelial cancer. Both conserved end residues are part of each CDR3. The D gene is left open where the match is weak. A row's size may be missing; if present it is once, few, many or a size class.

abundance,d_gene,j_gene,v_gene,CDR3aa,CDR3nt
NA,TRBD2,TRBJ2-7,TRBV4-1,CASSQDPSGRYEQYF,TGCGCCAGCAGCCAAGATCCAAGCGGGAGATACGAGCAGTACTTC
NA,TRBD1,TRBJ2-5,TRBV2,CASSADRGGSTQYF,TGTGCCAGCAGTGCAGACAGGGGGGGTTCGACCCAGTACTTC
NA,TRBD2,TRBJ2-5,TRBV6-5,CASSLAGAETQYF,TGTGCCAGCAGTCTCGCGGGAGCAGAGACCCAGTACTTC
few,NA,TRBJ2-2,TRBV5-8,CASSPRQVLNTGELFF,TGTGCCAGCAGCCCGAGACAGGTGCTTAACACCGGGGAGCTGTTTTTT
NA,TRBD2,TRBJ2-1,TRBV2,CASSEGTSGVNEQFF,TGTGCCAGCAGTGAAGGGACTAGCGGGGTCAATGAGCAGTTCTTC
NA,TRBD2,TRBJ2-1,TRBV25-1,CASNKAGGSYNEQFF,TGTGCCAGTAATAAAGCGGGAGGCTCCTACAATGAGCAGTTCTTC
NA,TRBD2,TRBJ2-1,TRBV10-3,CAISEGAGLFF,TGTGCCATCAGTGAAGGAGCGGGGCTGTTCTTC
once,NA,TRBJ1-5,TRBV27,CASSFPGQPQHF,TGTGCCAGCAGCTTCCCAGGGCAGCCCCAGCATTTT
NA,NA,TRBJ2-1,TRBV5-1,CASSLVGTGLAGAGNEQFF,TGCGCCAGCAGCTTGGTCGGGACAGGGCTAGCGGGAGCGGGGAATGAGCAGTTCTTC
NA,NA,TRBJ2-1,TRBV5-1,CASSLGTRSDEQFF,TGCGCCAGCAGCTTGGGTACGAGGTCAGATGAGCAGTTCTTC
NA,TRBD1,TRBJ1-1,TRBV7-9,CASSRGGAQSNTEAFF,TGTGCCAGCAGCCGAGGGGGCGCCCAGTCGAACACTGAAGCTTTCTTT
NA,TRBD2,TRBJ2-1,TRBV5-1,CASSERDYYNEQFF,TGCGCCAGCAGTGAGCGGGACTACTACAATGAGCAGTTCTTC
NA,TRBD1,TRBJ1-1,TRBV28,CASSLRQGIMNTEAFF,TGTGCCAGCAGTTTGAGACAGGGCATCATGAACACTGAAGCTTTCTTT
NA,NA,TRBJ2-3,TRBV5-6,CASSYPGATDTQYF,TGTGCCAGCAGCTACCCAGGGGCCACAGATACGCAGTATTTT
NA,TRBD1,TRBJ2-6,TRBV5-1,CASTRQGSSSGANVLTF,TGCGCCAGCACCAGACAGGGGTCGAGCTCTGGGGCCAACGTCCTGACTTTC
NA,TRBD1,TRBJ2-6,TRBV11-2,CASSLGGTVSSGANVLTF,TGTGCCAGCAGCTTAGGAGGGACAGTCTCATCTGGGGCCAACGTCCTGACTTTC
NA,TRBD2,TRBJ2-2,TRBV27,CASSSREVRTGELFF,TGTGCCAGCAGTTCGCGGGAGGTTCGTACCGGGGAGCTGTTTTTT
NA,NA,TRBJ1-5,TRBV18,CASSPRPARGGNQPQHF,TGTGCCAGCTCACCAAGACCCGCGCGGGGAGGAAATCAGCCCCAGCATTTT
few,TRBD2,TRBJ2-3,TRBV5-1,CASSTGTSGTTDTQYF,TGCGCCAGCAGCACAGGGACTAGCGGAACCACAGATACGCAGTATTTT
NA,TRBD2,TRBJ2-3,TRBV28,CASSPLAGAPDTQYF,TGTGCCAGCAGTCCACTAGCGGGAGCACCCGATACGCAGTATTTT
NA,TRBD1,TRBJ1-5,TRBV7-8,CASSFRDSNQPQHF,TGTGCCAGCAGCTTCCGGGACAGTAATCAGCCCCAGCATTTT
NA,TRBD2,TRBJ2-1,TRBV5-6,CASSHLMREGLYNEQFF,TGTGCCAGCAGCCACCTAATGCGGGAGGGCCTCTACAATGAGCAGTTCTTC
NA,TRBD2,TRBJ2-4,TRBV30,CAWSVQSSGKNIQYF,TGTGCCTGGAGTGTACAGAGTAGCGGGAAAAACATTCAGTACTTC
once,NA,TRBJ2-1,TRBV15,CATSPPLAPNEQFF,TGTGCCACCAGCCCACCTCTAGCGCCAAATGAGCAGTTCTTC
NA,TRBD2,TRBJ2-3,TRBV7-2,CASSLEASGRVTDTQYF,TGTGCCAGCAGCTTAGAGGCTAGCGGGAGAGTCACAGATACGCAGTATTTT
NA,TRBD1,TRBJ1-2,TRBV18,CASSPDRGWGYGYTF,TGTGCCAGCTCACCCGACAGGGGCTGGGGCTATGGCTACACCTTC
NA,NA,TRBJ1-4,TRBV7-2,CASSLRQAMYEKLFF,TGTGCCAGCAGCCTCAGACAGGCTATGTATGAAAAACTGTTTTTT
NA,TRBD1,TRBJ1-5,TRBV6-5,CASSFDRGQPQHF,TGTGCCAGCAGTTTTGACAGGGGACAGCCCCAGCATTTT
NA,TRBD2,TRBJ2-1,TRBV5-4,CASRKGLAGDNEQFF,TGTGCCAGCAGGAAGGGACTAGCGGGAGACAATGAGCAGTTCTTC
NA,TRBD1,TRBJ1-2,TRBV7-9,CASSLGTGSGGYTF,TGTGCCAGCAGCTTAGGGACAGGGTCCGGTGGCTACACCTTC
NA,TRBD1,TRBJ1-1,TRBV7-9,CASSLGRGRKTEAFF,TGTGCCAGCAGCCTCGGCAGGGGGCGAAAGACTGAAGCTTTCTTT
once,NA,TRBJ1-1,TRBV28,CASSFNTGYAFF,TGTGCCAGCAGTTTCAATACGGGGTATGCTTTCTTT
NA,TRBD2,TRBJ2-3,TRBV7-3,CASSLMASGRGTDTQYF,TGTGCCAGCAGCTTAATGGCTAGCGGGAGGGGTACAGATACGCAGTATTTT
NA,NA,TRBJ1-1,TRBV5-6,CASSFRQLTRGNMNTEAFF,TGTGCCAGCAGCTTTAGACAGCTAACCCGAGGAAACATGAACACTGAAGCTTTCTTT
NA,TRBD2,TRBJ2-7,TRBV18,CASSSGGSSPYEQYF,TGTGCCAGCTCGTCCGGCGGGAGTTCCCCCTACGAGCAGTACTTC
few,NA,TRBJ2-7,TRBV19,CASSIGDYPYEQYF,TGTGCCAGTAGTATTGGAGACTATCCATACGAGCAGTACTTC
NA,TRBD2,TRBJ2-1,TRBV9,CASSVFGGSSYNEQFF,TGTGCCAGCAGCGTATTCGGCGGGAGCTCCTACAATGAGCAGTTCTTC
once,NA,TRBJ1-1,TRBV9,CASSGMGAGYMNTEAFF,TGTGCCAGCAGCGGAATGGGGGCAGGCTACATGAACACTGAAGCTTTCTTT
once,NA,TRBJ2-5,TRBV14,CASSQGGKLPETQYF,TGTGCCAGCAGCCAAGGAGGAAAGCTTCCAGAGACCCAGTACTTC
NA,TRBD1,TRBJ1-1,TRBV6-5,CASSYQDRGNTEAFF,TGTGCCAGCAGTTACCAGGACAGGGGGAACACTGAAGCTTTCTTT
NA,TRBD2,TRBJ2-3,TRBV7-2,CASSLGLAGADTQYF,TGTGCCAGCAGCCTGGGACTAGCGGGAGCAGATACGCAGTATTTT
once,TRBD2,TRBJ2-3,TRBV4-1,CASSQPGGGRKDTQYF,TGCGCCAGCAGCCAACCGGGTGGCGGGAGGAAAGATACGCAGTATTTT
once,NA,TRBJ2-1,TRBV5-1,CASSLETGTNEQFF,TGCGCCAGCAGCTTGGAGACAGGTACAAATGAGCAGTTCTTC
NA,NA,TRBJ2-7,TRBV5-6,CASSLVGGLSSYEQYF,TGTGCCAGCAGCTTGGTGGGGGGTCTAAGCTCCTACGAGCAGTACTTC
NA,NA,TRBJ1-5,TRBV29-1,CSVSQGGDQPQHF,TGCAGCGTTTCCCAAGGGGGTGATCAGCCCCAGCATTTT
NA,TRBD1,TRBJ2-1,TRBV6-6,CATLTGGNRDEQFF,TGTGCCACCCTGACAGGGGGCAATAGGGATGAGCAGTTCTTC
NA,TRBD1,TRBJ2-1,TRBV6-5,CASSPQGAEYWFF,TGTGCCAGCAGTCCCCAGGGGGCAGAATATTGGTTCTTC
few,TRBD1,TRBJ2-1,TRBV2,CASSERTGRNEQFF,TGTGCCAGCAGTGAGCGGACAGGGAGAAATGAGCAGTTCTTC
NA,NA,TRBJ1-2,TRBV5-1,CASSLGPAEEYGYTF,TGCGCCAGCAGCTTGGGGCCAGCAGAGGAATATGGCTACACCTTC
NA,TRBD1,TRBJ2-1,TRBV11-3,CASSWDRSSYNEQFF,TGTGCCAGCAGCTGGGACAGGAGCTCCTACAATGAGCAGTTCTTC
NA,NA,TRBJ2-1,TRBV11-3,CASSPSRGTPEQFF,TGTGCCAGCAGCCCCAGTAGGGGTACCCCTGAGCAGTTCTTC
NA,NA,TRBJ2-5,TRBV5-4,CASSLASLGPLETQYF,TGTGCCAGCAGCTTGGCTAGCCTCGGGCCGTTAGAGACCCAGTACTTC